This TCR beta chain comes out of a study of vaccination and CD4 T cells after COVID-19. In this sample, this clonotype turned up a few times. The target antigen is unknown. Germline V gene data show CDR1 as SGHAT and CDR2 as FQNNGV. The CDR3 runs 11 residues. V lost 5 bases, J lost 4 bases, and 3 bases lay in between. The Oncomine TCR Beta short-read assay generated sequence data from the DNA of cultured CD4+ T cells. MiXCR, run by TCRdb on the PCR reads, gives a single entry per CDR3 protein. Counted here are 13,000 or so distinct CDR3 sequences, about 30% occurring once; the ten biggest clones make up 12%. Treatment reported: approximately 9-day PBMC culture with coronavirus spike peptide pools or control peptides (ViraFEST assay). Wells that each held a few million PBMCs were cultured with roughly 9.8 IU/ml IL-2 and about 9.8 ug/ml peptide pools.

The receptor was derived from a human donor who had recovered from COVID-19. The sequenced material came from CD4+ T cells from blood, cultured in vitro. The chain links TRBV11-2 to TRBJ1-3, with no clear D. The CDR3, as DNA: TGTGCCAGCAGCCAAGGAAACACCATATATTTT. Translated: CASSQGNTIYF.